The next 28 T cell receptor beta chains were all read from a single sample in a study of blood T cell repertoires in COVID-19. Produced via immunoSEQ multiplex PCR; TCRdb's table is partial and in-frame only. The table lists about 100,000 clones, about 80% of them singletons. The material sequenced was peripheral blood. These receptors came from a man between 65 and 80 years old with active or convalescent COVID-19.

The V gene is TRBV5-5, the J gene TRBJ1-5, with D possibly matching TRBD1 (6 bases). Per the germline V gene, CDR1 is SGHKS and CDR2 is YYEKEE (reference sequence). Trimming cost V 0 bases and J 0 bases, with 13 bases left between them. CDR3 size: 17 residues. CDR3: CASSLGRDTYSNQPQHF. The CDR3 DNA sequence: TGTGCCAGCAGCTTGGGACGGGACACCTATAGCAATCAGCCCCAGCATTTT.

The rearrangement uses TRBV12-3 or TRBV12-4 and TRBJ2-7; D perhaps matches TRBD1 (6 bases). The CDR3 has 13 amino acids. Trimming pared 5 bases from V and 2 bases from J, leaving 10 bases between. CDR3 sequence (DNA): TGTGCCAGCAGTCGGGACACCACCTACGAGCAGTACTTC. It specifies CASSRDTTYEQYF.

This CDR3 reads CASSPTGVTEAFF. CDR3 coding DNA: TGCGCCAGCAGCCCTACAGGGGTCACTGAAGCTTTCTTT. The rearrangement links TRBV4-1 to TRBJ1-1; TRBD1 agrees at 7 bases. This CDR3 has 13 amino acids. Losses at the gene ends were 4 bases for V and 4 bases for J; bases not matched to a gene: 3. Germline assignment: CDR1 MGHRA and CDR2 YSYEKL.

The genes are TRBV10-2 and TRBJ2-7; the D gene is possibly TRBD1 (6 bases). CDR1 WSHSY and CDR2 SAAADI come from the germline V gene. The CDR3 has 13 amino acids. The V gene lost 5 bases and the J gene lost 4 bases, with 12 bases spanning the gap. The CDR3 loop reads CASSSGARYEQYF. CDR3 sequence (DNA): TGCGCCAGCAGTTCAGGGGCTAGGTACGAGCAGTACTTC.

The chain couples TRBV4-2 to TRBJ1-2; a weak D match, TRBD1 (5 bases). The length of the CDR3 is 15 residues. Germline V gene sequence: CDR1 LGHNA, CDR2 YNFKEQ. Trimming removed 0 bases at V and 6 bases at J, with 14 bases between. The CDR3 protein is CASSQEPGRGNGYTF. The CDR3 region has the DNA TGTGCCAGCAGCCAAGAACCGGGCCGGGGGAATGGCTACACCTTC.

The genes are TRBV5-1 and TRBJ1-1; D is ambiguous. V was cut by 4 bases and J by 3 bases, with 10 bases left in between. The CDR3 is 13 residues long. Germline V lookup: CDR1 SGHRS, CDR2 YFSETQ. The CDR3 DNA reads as TGCGCCAGCAGCAACACTATGGACACTGAAGCTTTCTTT. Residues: CASSNTMDTEAFF.

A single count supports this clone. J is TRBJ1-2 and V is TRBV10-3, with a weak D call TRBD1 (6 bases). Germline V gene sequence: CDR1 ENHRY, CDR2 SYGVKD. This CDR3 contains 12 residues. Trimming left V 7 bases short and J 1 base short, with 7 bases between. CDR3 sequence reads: CAINRDNYGYTF. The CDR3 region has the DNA TGTGCCATCAACAGGGATAACTATGGCTACACCTTC.

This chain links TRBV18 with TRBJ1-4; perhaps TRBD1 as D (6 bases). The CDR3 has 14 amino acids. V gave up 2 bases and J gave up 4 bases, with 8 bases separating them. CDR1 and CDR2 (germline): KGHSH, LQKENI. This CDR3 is CASSPRTVNEKLFF. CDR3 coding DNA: TGTGCCAGCTCACCAAGGACAGTTAATGAAAAACTGTTTTTT.

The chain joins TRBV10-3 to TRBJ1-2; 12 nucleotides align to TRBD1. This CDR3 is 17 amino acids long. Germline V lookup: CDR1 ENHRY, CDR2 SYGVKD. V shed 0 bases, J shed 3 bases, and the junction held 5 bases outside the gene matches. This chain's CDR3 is CAISESVWDRGHYGYTF. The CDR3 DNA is TGTGCCATCAGTGAGTCTGTGTGGGACAGGGGGCACTATGGCTACACCTTC.

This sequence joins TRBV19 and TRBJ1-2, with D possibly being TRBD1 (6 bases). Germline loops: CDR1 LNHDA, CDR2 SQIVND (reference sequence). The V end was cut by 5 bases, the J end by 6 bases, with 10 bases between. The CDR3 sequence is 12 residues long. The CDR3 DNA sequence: TGTGCCAGTAGTGTTTACAGGGATGGCTACACCTTC. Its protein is CASSVYRDGYTF.

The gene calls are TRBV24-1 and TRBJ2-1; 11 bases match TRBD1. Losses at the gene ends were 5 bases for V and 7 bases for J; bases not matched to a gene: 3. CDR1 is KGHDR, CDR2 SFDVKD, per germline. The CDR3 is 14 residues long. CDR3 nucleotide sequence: TGTGCCACCAGTGGGACAGGGGGCTTTAATGAGCAGTTCTTC. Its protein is CATSGTGGFNEQFF.

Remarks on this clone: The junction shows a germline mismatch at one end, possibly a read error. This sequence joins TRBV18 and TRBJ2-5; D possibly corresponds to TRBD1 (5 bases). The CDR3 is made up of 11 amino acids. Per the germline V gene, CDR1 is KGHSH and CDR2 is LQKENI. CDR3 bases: TGTGCCAGCTCTCGAAGCAGGGAACGGCACTTC. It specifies CASSRSRERHF.

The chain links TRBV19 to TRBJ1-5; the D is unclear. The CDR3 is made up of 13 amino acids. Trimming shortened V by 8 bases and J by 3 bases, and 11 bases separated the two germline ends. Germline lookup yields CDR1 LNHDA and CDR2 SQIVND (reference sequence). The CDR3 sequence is CASRGYFNQPQHF. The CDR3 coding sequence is TGTGCCAGTCGGGGTTACTTCAATCAGCCCCAGCATTTT.

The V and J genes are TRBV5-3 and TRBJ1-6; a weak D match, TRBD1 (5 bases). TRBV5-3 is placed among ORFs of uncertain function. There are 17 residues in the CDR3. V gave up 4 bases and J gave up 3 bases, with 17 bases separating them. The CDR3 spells CARSRHLSGHYNSPLHF. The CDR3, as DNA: TGTGCCAGAAGCCGCCACCTAAGTGGACACTATAATTCACCCCTCCACTTT.

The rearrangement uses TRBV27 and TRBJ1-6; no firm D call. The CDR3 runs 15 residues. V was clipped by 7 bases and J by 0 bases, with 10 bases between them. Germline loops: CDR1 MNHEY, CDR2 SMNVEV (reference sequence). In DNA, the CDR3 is TGTGCCAGCACTGGGAGCAGCTCCTATAATTCACCCCTCCACTTT. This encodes CASTGSSSYNSPLHF.

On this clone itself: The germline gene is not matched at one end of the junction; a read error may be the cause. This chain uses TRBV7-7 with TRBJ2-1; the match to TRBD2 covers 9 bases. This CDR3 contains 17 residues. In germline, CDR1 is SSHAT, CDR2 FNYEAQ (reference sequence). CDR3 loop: CASSADSGRSFGNEQFF. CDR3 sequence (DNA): TGTGCTAGCAGCGCCGATAGCGGGAGATCGTTCGGCAATGAGCAGTTCTTC.

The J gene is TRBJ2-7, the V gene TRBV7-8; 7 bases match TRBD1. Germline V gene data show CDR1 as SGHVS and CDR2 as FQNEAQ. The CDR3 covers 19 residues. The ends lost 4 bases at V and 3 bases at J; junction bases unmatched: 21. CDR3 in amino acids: CASSSKMQGVSTLNYEQYF. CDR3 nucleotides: TGTGCCAGCAGCTCAAAAATGCAGGGGGTGAGCACCCTAAACTACGAGCAGTACTTC.

The CDR3 nucleotides read TGTGCCAGCAGTGAAGGCAGTTACAATGAGCAGTTCTTC. Amino acids: CASSEGSYNEQFF. The rearrangement joins TRBV6-1 to TRBJ2-1; unclear D gene. V gave up 1 base and J gave up 4 bases, with 5 bases separating them. This CDR3 region has 13 residues. The germline V gene has CDR1 MNHNS and CDR2 SASEGT.

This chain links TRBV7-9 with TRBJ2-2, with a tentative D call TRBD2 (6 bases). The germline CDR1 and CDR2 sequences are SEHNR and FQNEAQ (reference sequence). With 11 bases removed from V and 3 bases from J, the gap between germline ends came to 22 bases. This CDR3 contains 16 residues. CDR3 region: CAFGPSSVWDTGELFF. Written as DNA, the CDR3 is TGTGCCTTCGGGCCCTCTAGCGTTTGGGACACCGGGGAGCTGTTTTTT.

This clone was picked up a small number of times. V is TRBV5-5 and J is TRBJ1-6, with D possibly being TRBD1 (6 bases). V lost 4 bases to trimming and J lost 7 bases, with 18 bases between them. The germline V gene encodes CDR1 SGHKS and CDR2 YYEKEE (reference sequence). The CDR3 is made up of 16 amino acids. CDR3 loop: CASSLTPGQLNSPLHF. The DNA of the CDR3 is TGTGCCAGCAGCCTCACACCGGGACAATTAAATTCACCCCTCCACTTT. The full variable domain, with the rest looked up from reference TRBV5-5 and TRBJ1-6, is DAGVTQSPTHLIKTRGQQVTLRCSPISGHKSVSWYQQVLGQGPQFIFQYYEKEERGRGNFPDRFSARQFPNYSSELNVNALLLGDSALYLCASSLTPGQLNSPLHFGNGTRLTVT.

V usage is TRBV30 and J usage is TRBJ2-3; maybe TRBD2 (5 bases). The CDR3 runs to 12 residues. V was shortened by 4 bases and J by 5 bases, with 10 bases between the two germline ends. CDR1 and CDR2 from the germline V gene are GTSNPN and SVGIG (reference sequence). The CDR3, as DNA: TGTGCCTGGACGAGTAGCGTAGATACGCAGTATTTT. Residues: CAWTSSVDTQYF.

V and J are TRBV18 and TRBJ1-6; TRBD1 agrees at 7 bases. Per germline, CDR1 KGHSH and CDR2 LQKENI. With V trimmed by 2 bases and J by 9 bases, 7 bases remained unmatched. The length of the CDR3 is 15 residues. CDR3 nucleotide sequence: TGTGCCAGCTCACCAAATCGACAGGGAAGTTCACCCCTCCACTTT. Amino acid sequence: CASSPNRQGSSPLHF.

CDR3 region: CASSFYGGYTDTQYF. CDR3 coding DNA: TGTGCCAGCAGCTTCTACGGGGGATACACAGATACGCAGTATTTT. The J gene is TRBJ2-3, the V gene TRBV7-3, with D possibly being TRBD2 (6 bases). Germline lookup yields CDR1 SGHTA and CDR2 FQGTGA. The CDR3 length is 15 residues. The ends were cut back, 3 bases at V and 2 bases at J, with 12 bases in the middle.

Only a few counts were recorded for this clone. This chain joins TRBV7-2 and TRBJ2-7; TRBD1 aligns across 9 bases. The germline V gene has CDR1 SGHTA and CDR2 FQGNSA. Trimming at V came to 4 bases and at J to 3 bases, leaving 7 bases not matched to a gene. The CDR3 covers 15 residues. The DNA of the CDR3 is TGTGCCAGCAGCTCCGGGACAGGGAGTTTCTACGAGCAGTACTTC. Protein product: CASSSGTGSFYEQYF.

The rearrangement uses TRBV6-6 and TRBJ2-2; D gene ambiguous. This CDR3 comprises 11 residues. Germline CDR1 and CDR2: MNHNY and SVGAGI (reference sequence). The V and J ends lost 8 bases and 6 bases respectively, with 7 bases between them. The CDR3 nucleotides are TGTGCCAGCGCCCAGGCCGGGGAGCTGTTTTTT. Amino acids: CASAQAGELFF.

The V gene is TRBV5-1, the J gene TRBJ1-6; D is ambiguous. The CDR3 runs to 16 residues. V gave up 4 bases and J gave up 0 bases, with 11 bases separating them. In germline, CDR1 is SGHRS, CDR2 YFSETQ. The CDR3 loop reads CASSLLESSYNSPLHF. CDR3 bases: TGCGCCAGCAGCCTCCTTGAGAGCTCCTATAATTCACCCCTCCACTTT. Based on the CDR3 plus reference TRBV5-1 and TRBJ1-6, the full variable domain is KAGVTQTPRYLIKTRGQQVTLSCSPISGHRSVSWYQQTPGQGLQFLFEYFSETQRNKGNFPGRFSGRQFSNSRSEMNVSTLELGDSALYLCASSLLESSYNSPLHFGNGTRLTVT.

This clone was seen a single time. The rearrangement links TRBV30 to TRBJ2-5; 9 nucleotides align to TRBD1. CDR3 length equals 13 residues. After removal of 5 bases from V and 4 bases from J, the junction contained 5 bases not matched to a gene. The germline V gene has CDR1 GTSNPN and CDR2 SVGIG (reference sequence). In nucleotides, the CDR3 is TGTGCCTGGTGGACAGGGGCTCGAGAGACCCAGTACTTC. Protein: CAWWTGARETQYF.

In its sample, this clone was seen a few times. The CDR3 DNA reads TGTGCCAGCAGCTTAGAGTCACCCCGGAGAGACACCGGGGAGCTGTTTTTT. Its protein is CASSLESPRRDTGELFF. The chain couples TRBV11-2 to TRBJ2-2; D is ambiguous. This CDR3 is built from 17 residues. Germline V lookup: CDR1 SGHAT, CDR2 FQNNGV. V gave up 0 bases and J gave up 3 bases, with 14 bases separating them. The whole variable domain, filled in from reference TRBV11-2 and TRBJ2-2, reads EAGVAQSPRYKIIEKRQSVAFWCNPISGHATLYWYQQILGQGPKLLIQFQNNGVVDDSQLPKDRFSAERLKGVDSTLKIQPAKLEDSAVYLCASSLESPRRDTGELFFGEGSRLTVL.